These 2 T cell receptor beta chains share one sample of origin, sequenced in a study of T cells in Graves' hyperthyroidism and ophthalmopathy. RNA transcripts yielded amplified TCR beta CDR3 regions. The HTBI primer set drove a first-round RT-PCR of the TCR CDR3. TCRdb reprocessed the multiplex PCR reads with MiXCR, giving one entry per CDR3 protein. The sample includes about 720,000 distinct CDR3 sequences, about 17% of them seen just once. Sequenced: blood. The source is a woman aged 50 to 60 with Graves' hyperthyroidism that later progressed to Graves' ophthalmopathy.

This clonotype was seen many times. The genes are TRBV30 and TRBJ2-7; D remains unclear. The CDR3 runs 12 residues. The V end lost 2 bases, the J end lost 2 bases, and 7 bases lay between the germline ends. Per germline, CDR1 GTSNPN and CDR2 SVGIG (reference sequence). The CDR3 nucleotides are TGTGCCTGGAGTTTCTCAACCTACGAGCAGTACTTC. Its translation is CAWSFSTYEQYF.

This clonotype appeared many times. The chain links TRBV10-1 to TRBJ2-2; D is uncertain. Germline CDR1 and CDR2: WNHNN and SYGVQD (reference sequence). The CDR3 consists of 14 residues. V was trimmed by 6 bases and J by 3 bases, leaving 11 bases between them. The CDR3 sequence is CASSRFKDTGELFF. In nucleotides, the CDR3 is TGCGCCAGCAGCAGATTCAAGGACACCGGGGAGCTGTTTTTT.